These T cell receptor beta chains were read from a single sample in a study of a mutant IDH1 vaccine in newly diagnosed glioma. Data came from immunoSEQ multiplex PCR; TCRdb stores just in-frame clones and leaves some out. The data contain approximately 66,000 clones, 75% to 90% of them seen just once; the ten biggest clones take up 10% to 15%. The antigens these receptors bind are not known. The sample here was PBMCs, taken from a glioma patient whose treatment included an IDH1 peptide vaccine. These receptors came from a man in his late teens or twenties with glioma. The CDR3 runs from the conserved cysteine through the conserved F or W. A D gene is named only where the DNA matches it firmly. Clone size, where shown, is once, few, many, or a class for clones that have expanded.

j_gene: TRBJ1-2; len: 12; v_gene: TRBV6-6; abundance: once; d_gene: -; CDR3nt: TGTGCCAGCAGTTTGACCTCAAAGGACCACACCTTC; CDR3aa: CASSLTSKDHTF
j_gene: TRBJ1-1; len: 15; v_gene: TRBV5-1; abundance: -; d_gene: -; CDR3nt: TGCGCCAGCAGCTCACAACCAGACAGGAACACTGAAGCTTTCTTT; CDR3aa: CASSSQPDRNTEAFF
j_gene: TRBJ1-2; len: 16; v_gene: TRBV5-8; abundance: -; d_gene: TRBD1; CDR3nt: TGTGCCAGCAACAAACGCCAGGGGGGGGGTGACTATGGCTACACCTTC; CDR3aa: CASNKRQGGGDYGYTF
j_gene: TRBJ2-7; len: 14; v_gene: TRBV6-1; abundance: -; d_gene: TRBD2; CDR3nt: TGTGCCAGCAGTGAAGGGGGGGGATCCTACGAGCAGTACTTC; CDR3aa: CASSEGGGSYEQYF
j_gene: TRBJ2-2; len: 17; v_gene: TRBV18; abundance: -; d_gene: -; CDR3nt: TGTGCCAGCTCACCACCGTCACTAGGGCCATACACCGGGGAGCTGTTTTTT; CDR3aa: CASSPPSLGPYTGELFF
j_gene: TRBJ1-5; len: 12; v_gene: TRBV6-6; abundance: few; d_gene: -; CDR3nt: TGTGCCAGCAGCTCGGGTCAAAAGCCCCAGCATTTT; CDR3aa: CASSSGQKPQHF
j_gene: TRBJ1-2; len: 13; v_gene: TRBV5-6; abundance: once; d_gene: -; CDR3nt: TGTGCCAGCAGCTTGGCCGAGAGCTATGGCTACACCTTC; CDR3aa: CASSLAESYGYTF
j_gene: TRBJ2-5; len: 15; v_gene: TRBV2; abundance: -; d_gene: TRBD1; CDR3nt: TGTGCCAGCAGTGAATCATTGACAGGGAAAGAGACCCAGTACTTC; CDR3aa: CASSESLTGKETQYF
j_gene: TRBJ1-2; len: 13; v_gene: TRBV5-4; abundance: -; d_gene: -; CDR3nt: TGTGCCAGCAGCTTGCCCAGGGCCCATGGCTACACCTTC; CDR3aa: CASSLPRAHGYTF
j_gene: TRBJ1-1; len: 11; v_gene: TRBV9; abundance: -; d_gene: TRBD1; CDR3nt: TGTGCCAGCAGCGGACAGGGTTTTACTTTCTTT; CDR3aa: CASSGQGFTFF
j_gene: TRBJ2-7; len: 12; v_gene: TRBV5-6; abundance: -; d_gene: TRBD1; CDR3nt: TGTGCCAGCAGCTCCGGGACAGGGGCCTCGTACTTC; CDR3aa: CASSSGTGASYF
j_gene: TRBJ2-3; len: 17; v_gene: TRBV7-2; abundance: -; d_gene: TRBD1; CDR3nt: TGTGCCAGCAGACAACAACCCAGGACAGGGGCGCCAGATACGCAGTATTTT; CDR3aa: CASRQQPRTGAPDTQYF
j_gene: TRBJ1-2; len: 15; v_gene: TRBV5-1; abundance: -; d_gene: TRBD1; CDR3nt: TGCGCCAGCAGCTTGGACAGGGGGCGAATCTATGGCTACACCTTC; CDR3aa: CASSLDRGRIYGYTF
j_gene: TRBJ1-2; len: 16; v_gene: TRBV28; abundance: -; d_gene: TRBD1; CDR3nt: TGTGCCAGCAGCGTCCTTAGGACAGGGGGTCACTATGGCTACACCTTC; CDR3aa: CASSVLRTGGHYGYTF
j_gene: TRBJ1-5; len: 14; v_gene: TRBV28; abundance: -; d_gene: TRBD1; CDR3nt: TGTGCCAGCGCTAAGGTGGACAGGGGGCAGCCCCAGCATTTT; CDR3aa: CASAKVDRGQPQHF
j_gene: TRBJ1-1; len: 21; v_gene: TRBV5-1; abundance: -; d_gene: TRBD1; CDR3nt: TGCGCCAGCAGCCAACGAAGGACAGGGGGCCTCAGAGACTCGTTTAACACTGAAGCTTTCTTT; CDR3aa: CASSQRRTGGLRDSFNTEAFF
j_gene: TRBJ2-7; len: 13; v_gene: TRBV19; abundance: -; d_gene: -; CDR3nt: TGTGCCAGTAGTATCCAGGTGACCTACGAGCAGTACTTC; CDR3aa: CASSIQVTYEQYF
j_gene: TRBJ1-2; len: 15; v_gene: TRBV30; abundance: -; d_gene: TRBD1; CDR3nt: TGTGCCTGGGCCCTCCTACCGGGACAGAACTATGGCTACACCTTC; CDR3aa: CAWALLPGQNYGYTF
j_gene: TRBJ1-2; len: 13; v_gene: TRBV9; abundance: once; d_gene: -; CDR3nt: TGTGCCAGCAGCGCCGTTCCCAACTATGGCTACACCTTC; CDR3aa: CASSAVPNYGYTF
j_gene: TRBJ1-2; len: 14; v_gene: TRBV11-2; abundance: -; d_gene: -; CDR3nt: TGTGCCAGCAGCTCCCAAGATCTAAACCATGGCTACACCTTC; CDR3aa: CASSSQDLNHGYTF
j_gene: TRBJ1-5; len: 16; v_gene: TRBV15; abundance: -; d_gene: -; CDR3nt: TGTGCCACCAGCAGAGATAGGGCGGGCCCTGGGTTTCCCCAGCATTTT; CDR3aa: CATSRDRAGPGFPQHF
j_gene: TRBJ2-3; len: 13; v_gene: TRBV4-2; abundance: -; d_gene: -; CDR3nt: TGTGCCAGCAGCCAAGAGAGCCGGGATACGCAGTATTTT; CDR3aa: CASSQESRDTQYF
j_gene: TRBJ2-2; len: 16; v_gene: TRBV9; abundance: -; d_gene: TRBD2; CDR3nt: TGTGCCAGCAGCCCCCGGGGCGGGGGAAACACCGGGGAGCTGTTTTTT; CDR3aa: CASSPRGGGNTGELFF